A single sample is the source of the 8 T cell receptor beta chains below, sequenced in a study of T-cell reconstitution after alpha-beta-depleted transplantation in children. Unique molecular identifiers were incorporated when the TCRbeta library was constructed. TCRdb re-derived calls from the PCR reads in MiXCR, one entry per CDR3 protein. Here the sample spans about 580,000 distinct CDR3 sequences, roughly 30% being singletons. The source was PBMCs, collected before TCRalphabeta/CD19-depleted stem cell transplant. These receptors originate from a boy under two years old with Wiskott-Aldrich syndrome, due to receive a stem cell transplant.

The V gene is TRBV6-1, the J gene TRBJ2-7; TRBD1 is a possible D gene (5 bases). Germline CDR1 and CDR2: MNHNS and SASEGT. The length of the CDR3 is 12 residues. V lost 8 bases and J lost 5, with 13 bases in between. The CDR3, as DNA: TGTGCCAGCGCAGGGTCCATAGACGAGCAGTACTTC. This codes for CASAGSIDEQYF.

The table lists this clonotype with a few counts. This chain links TRBV20-1 with TRBJ2-2, with 7 bases identical to TRBD1. The CDR3 spans 15 residues. The trim removed 0 bases at V and 7 bases at J, leaving 8 bases unmatched. Germline lookup yields CDR1 DFQATT and CDR2 SNEGSKA (reference sequence). For the CDR3, the DNA is TGCAGTGCTAGAGATACCGACAGGGATGGCGGGGAGCTGTTTTTT. This sequence encodes CSARDTDRDGGELFF.

The genes are TRBV7-9 and TRBJ1-4; D unresolved. From germline, CDR1 is SEHNR and CDR2 FQNEAQ (reference sequence). This CDR3 has 12 residues. Between the trimmed V and J ends, which lost 4 bases and 7 bases, there was a span of 7 bases. Here the CDR3 reads CASSSGREKLFF. For the CDR3, the DNA is TGTGCCAGCAGCTCCGGTCGTGAAAAACTGTTTTTT.

Written as DNA, the CDR3 is TGTGCCAGCAGTGACCATCGTACGCCAGGCACAGATACGCAGTATTTT. Encoded protein: CASSDHRTPGTDTQYF. The V gene is TRBV6-4, the J gene TRBJ2-3; D remains unclear. Per the germline V gene, CDR1 is MRHNA and CDR2 is SNTAGT. V was clipped by 2 bases and J by 1 base, with 13 bases between them. The CDR3 length is 16 residues.

This chain uses TRBV5-1 with TRBJ2-1; D is unresolved. Germline-derived CDR1 and CDR2 are SGHRS and YFSETQ. The CDR3 is 16 amino acids. With 4 bases removed from V and 6 bases from J, the gap between germline ends came to 20 bases. The CDR3 sequence: CASSLTGYASFNEQFF. DNA for the CDR3: TGCGCCAGCAGCCTGACTGGGTATGCCTCGTTCAATGAGCAGTTCTTC. The full variable domain, rest sourced from reference TRBV5-1 and TRBJ2-1, is KAGVTQTPRYLIKTRGQQVTLSCSPISGHRSVSWYQQTPGQGLQFLFEYFSETQRNKGNFPGRFSGRQFSNSRSEMNVSTLELGDSALYLCASSLTGYASFNEQFFGPGTRLTVL.

The chain joins TRBV6-1 to TRBJ2-1; 7 bases match TRBD2. J was trimmed by 3 bases and V by 5 bases; bases with no gene match: 13. CDR1 is MNHNS, CDR2 SASEGT, per germline. This CDR3 contains 17 residues. For the CDR3, the DNA is TGTGCCAGCAGTCTCGCACTAGCGACCGTAGGCTACAATGAGCAGTTCTTC. Protein sequence: CASSLALATVGYNEQFF.

V gene TRBV12-3 or TRBV12-4 combines with J gene TRBJ2-7; D might be TRBD1 or TRBD2, each matching 6 bases. This CDR3 contains 13 residues. Trimming took 2 bases from V and 7 from J, leaving 12 bases between them. CDR3 sequence (DNA): TGTGCCAGCAGTTTATGGGGGGCTAATGAGCAGTACTTC. It encodes CASSLWGANEQYF.

This clonotype was seen a few times. V gene TRBV7-2 combines with J gene TRBJ2-6, with D possibly matching TRBD1 (5 bases). Germline lookup yields CDR1 SGHTA and CDR2 FQGNSA. The CDR3 has 15 residues. Trimming left V 5 bases short and J 4 bases short, with 12 bases between. In DNA form, the CDR3 reads TGTGCCAGCAGCCCTGGTGGGGCCGGGGCCAACGTCCTGACTTTC. It is translated as CASSPGGAGANVLTF.